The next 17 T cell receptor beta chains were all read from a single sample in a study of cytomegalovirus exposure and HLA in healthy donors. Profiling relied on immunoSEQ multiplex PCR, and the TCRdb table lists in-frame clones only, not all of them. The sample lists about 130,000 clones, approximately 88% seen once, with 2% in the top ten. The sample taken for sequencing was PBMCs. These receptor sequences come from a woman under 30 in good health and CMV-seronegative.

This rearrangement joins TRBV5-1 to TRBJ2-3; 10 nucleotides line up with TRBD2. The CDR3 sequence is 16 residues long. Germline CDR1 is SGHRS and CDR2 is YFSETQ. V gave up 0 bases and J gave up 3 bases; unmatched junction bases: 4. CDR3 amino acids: CASSLGLAGVTDTQYF. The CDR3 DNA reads TGCGCCAGCAGCTTGGGGCTAGCGGGAGTTACAGATACGCAGTATTTT.

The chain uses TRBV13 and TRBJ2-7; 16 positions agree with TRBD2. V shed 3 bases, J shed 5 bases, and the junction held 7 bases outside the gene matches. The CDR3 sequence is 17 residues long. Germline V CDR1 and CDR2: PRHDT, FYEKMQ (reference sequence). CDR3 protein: CASSLTGTSGRAHEQYF. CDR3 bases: TGTGCCAGCAGCTTGACCGGGACTAGCGGGAGGGCGCACGAGCAGTACTTC.

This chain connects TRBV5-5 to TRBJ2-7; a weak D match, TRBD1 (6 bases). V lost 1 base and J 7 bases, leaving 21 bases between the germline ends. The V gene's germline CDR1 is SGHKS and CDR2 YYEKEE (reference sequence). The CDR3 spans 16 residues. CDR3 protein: CASSLFRGVGVGEQYF. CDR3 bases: TGTGCCAGCAGCTTGTTCAGGGGAGTCGGTGTCGGGGAGCAGTACTTC.

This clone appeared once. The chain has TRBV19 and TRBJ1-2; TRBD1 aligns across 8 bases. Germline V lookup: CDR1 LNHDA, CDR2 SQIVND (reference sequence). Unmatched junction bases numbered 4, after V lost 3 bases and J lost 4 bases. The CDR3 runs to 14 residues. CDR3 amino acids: CASSMGGQVYGYTF. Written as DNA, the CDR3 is TGTGCCAGTAGTATGGGGGGACAGGTCTATGGCTACACCTTC.

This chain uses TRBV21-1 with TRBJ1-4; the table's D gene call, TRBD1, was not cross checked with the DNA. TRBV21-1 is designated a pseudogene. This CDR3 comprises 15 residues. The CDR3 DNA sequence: TGTGCCAGCAGCAATCCAATGGCGCAGGGCGAAAAACTGTTTTTT. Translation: CASSNPMAQGEKLFF.

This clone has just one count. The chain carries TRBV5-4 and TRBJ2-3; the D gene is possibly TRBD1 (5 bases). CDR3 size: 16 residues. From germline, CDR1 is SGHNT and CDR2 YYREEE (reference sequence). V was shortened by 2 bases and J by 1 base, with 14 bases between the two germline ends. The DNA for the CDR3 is TGTGCCAGCAGCTTCGACAGCCTAGGTGGCACAGATACGCAGTATTTT. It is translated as CASSFDSLGGTDTQYF.

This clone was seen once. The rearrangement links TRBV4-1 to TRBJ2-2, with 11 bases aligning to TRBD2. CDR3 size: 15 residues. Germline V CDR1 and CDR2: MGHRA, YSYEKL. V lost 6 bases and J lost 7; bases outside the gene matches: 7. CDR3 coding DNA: TGCGCCAGCAGGGGGCTAGCGGGAGGTAGCGGGGAGCTGTTTTTT. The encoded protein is CASRGLAGGSGELFF.

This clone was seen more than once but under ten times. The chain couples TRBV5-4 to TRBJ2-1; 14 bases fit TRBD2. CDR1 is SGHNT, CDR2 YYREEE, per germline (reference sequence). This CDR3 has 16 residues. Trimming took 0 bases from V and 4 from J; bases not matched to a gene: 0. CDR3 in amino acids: CASSLGLAGGYNEQFF. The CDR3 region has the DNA TGTGCCAGCAGCTTGGGACTAGCGGGAGGGTACAATGAGCAGTTCTTC.

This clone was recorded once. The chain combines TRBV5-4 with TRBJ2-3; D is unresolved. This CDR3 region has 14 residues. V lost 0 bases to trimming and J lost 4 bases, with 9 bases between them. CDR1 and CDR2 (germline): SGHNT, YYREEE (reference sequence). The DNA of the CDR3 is TGTGCCAGCAGCTTGGAGTTCCCAGCAGATACGCAGTATTTT. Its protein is CASSLEFPADTQYF.

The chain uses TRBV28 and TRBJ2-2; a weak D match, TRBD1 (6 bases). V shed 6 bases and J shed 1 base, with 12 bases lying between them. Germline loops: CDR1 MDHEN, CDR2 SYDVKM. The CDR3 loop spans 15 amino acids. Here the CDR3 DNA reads TGTGCCAGCAGCCGCGGACAGATGAACACCGGGGAGCTGTTTTTT. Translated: CASSRGQMNTGELFF. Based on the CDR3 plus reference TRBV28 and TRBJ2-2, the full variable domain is DVKVTQSSRYLVKRTGEKVFLECVQDMDHENMFWYRQDPGLGLRLIYFSYDVKMKEKGDIPEGYSVSREKKERFSLILESASTNQTSMYLCASSRGQMNTGELFFGEGSRLTVL.

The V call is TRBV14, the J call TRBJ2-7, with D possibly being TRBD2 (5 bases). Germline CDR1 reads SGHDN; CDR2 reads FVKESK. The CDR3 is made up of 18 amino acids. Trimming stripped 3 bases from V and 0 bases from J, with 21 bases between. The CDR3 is CASSHSRRGFNPSYEQYF. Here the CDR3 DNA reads TGTGCCAGCAGCCACTCCCGCCGGGGATTTAACCCCTCCTACGAGCAGTACTTC.

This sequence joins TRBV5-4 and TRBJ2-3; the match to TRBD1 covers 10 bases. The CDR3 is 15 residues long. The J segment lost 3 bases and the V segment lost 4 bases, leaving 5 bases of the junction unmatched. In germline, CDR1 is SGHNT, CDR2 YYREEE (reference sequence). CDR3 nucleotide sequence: TGTGCCAGCAGCCCACGGGACAGGGGAACAGATACGCAGTATTTT. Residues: CASSPRDRGTDTQYF. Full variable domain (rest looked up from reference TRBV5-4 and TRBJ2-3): ETGVTQSPTHLIKTRGQQVTLRCSSQSGHNTVSWYQQALGQGPQFIFQYYREEENGRGNFPPRFSGLQFPNYSSELNVNALELDDSALYLCASSPRDRGTDTQYFGPGTRLTVL.

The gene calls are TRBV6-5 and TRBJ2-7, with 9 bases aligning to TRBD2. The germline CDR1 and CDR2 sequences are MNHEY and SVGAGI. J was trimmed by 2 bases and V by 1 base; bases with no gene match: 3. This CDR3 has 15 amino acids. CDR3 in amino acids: CASSYFSGGAYEQYF. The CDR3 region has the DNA TGTGCCAGCAGTTACTTTAGCGGGGGCGCCTACGAGCAGTACTTC.

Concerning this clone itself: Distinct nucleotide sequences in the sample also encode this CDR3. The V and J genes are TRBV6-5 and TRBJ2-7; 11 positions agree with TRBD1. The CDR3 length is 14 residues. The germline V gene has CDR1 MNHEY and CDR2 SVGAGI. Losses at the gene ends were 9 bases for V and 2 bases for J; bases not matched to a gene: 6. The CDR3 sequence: CASSPGQGAYEQYF. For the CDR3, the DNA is TGTGCCAGTTCACCGGGACAGGGGGCCTACGAGCAGTACTTC.

CDR3 amino acids: CASSQRVSYEQYF. CDR3 in DNA: TGTGCCAGCAGCCAGCGGGTTAGCTACGAGCAGTACTTC. The rearrangement joins TRBV7-9 to TRBJ2-7; D possibly corresponds to TRBD2 (6 bases). The CDR3 has 13 amino acids. V lost 5 bases and J lost 3, with 11 bases in between. Germline CDR1 SEHNR, CDR2 FQNEAQ (reference sequence).

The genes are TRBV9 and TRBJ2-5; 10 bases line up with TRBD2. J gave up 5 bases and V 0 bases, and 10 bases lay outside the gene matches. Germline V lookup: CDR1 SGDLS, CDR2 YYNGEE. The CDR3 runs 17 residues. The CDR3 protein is CASSVGSAGGGVETQYF. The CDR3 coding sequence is TGTGCCAGCAGCGTAGGGTCAGCGGGAGGGGGAGTCGAGACCCAGTACTTC.

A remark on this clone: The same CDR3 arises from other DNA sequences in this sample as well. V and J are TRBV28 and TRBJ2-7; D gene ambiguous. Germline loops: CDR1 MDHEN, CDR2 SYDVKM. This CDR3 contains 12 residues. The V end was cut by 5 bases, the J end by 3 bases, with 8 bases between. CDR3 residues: CASSLSSYEQYF. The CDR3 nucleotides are TGTGCCAGCAGTCTATCTAGCTACGAGCAGTACTTC.